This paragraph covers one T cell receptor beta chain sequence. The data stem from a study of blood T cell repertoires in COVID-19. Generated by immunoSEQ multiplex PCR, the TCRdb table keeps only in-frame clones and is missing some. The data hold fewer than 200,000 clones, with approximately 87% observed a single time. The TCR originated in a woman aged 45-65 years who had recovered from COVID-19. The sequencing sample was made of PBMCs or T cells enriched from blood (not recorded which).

CDR3 in amino acids: CASSDSSVNEQFF. In DNA form, the CDR3 reads TGTGCCAGCAGTGACTCATCGGTAAATGAGCAGTTCTTC. The V gene is TRBV6-4, the J gene TRBJ2-1; D gene ambiguous. Germline-derived CDR1 and CDR2 are MRHNA and SNTAGT. The CDR3 is made up of 13 amino acids. V lost 0 bases and J lost 7, with 7 bases in between.